This entry concerns a single T cell receptor (beta chain). The target antigen is unknown. Sample treatment: about 20 received Ad26.COV2.S at low or high dose, single or two shots; about 5 received placebo; per-sample allocation not given. Day 63 after the first injection of vaccine or placebo was the sampling time. The CDR3 consists of 14 residues. Germline values: CDR1 SGHRS, CDR2 YFSETQ. Trimming pared 2 bases from V and 2 bases from J, leaving 11 bases between. Only in-frame clones appear in the TCRdb table, and some are missing; sequencing was by immunoSEQ multiplex PCR. The sample carries more than 300,000 clones, 75% to 90% recorded once. The data belong to a study of Ad26.COV2.S vaccination and SARS-CoV-2 variants. Study-wide points: The analyses of TCR breadth and depth may have understated the size of total T cell responses.

This chain joins TRBV5-1 and TRBJ2-7; D is perhaps TRBD2 (5 bases). The sample here was peripheral blood, taken in a trial of Ad26.COV2.S vaccine versus placebo. This TCR came from a person aged 18-65 years who received the Ad26.COV2.S COVID-19 vaccine or a placebo. In DNA form, the CDR3 reads TGCGCCAGCAGCTTTGGGGAGCCTACCTACGAGCAGTACTTC. It yields the protein CASSFGEPTYEQYF.